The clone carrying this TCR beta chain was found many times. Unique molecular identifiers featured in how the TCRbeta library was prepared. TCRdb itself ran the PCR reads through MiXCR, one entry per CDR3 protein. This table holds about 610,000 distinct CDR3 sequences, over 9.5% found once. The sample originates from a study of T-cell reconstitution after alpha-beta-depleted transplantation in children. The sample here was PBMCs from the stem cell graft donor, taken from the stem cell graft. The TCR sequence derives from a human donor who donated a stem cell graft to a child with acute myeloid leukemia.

In DNA form, the CDR3 reads TGCAGTGCCCGGCGGGAGATTTTGGAGACCCAGTACTTC. Translated, it gives CSARREILETQYF. The chain recombines TRBV20-1 with TRBJ2-5; 7 nucleotides align to TRBD2. This CDR3 region has 13 residues. J lost 5 bases, V lost 6 bases, and 9 bases had no gene match. The germline V gene has CDR1 DFQATT and CDR2 SNEGSKA (reference sequence).